These T cell receptor beta chains were read from a single sample in a study of T cell responses to AZD1222 COVID-19 vaccine. Sequencing used immunoSEQ multiplex PCR; TCRdb keeps in-frame clones, though not all of them. The sample has around 140,000 clones; around 90% are singletons. The source was peripheral blood, collected 28 days after the second dose of the MenACWY control vaccine. All receptors derive from an adult who received the MenACWY meningococcal vaccine as a control. Each CDR3 is given with its conserved first and last residue. The D gene is left open where the match is weak. Size values are once, few and many counts, or a class for expanded clones, and some rows have none.

abundance | d_gene | j_gene | v_gene | CDR3aa | CDR3nt
- | TRBD1 | TRBJ1-5 | TRBV19 | CASSWDRGGQPQHF | TGTGCCAGTAGTTGGGACAGGGGCGGTCAGCCCCAGCATTTT
- | TRBD2 | TRBJ2-1 | TRBV7-8 | CASSLARSGGQYNEQFF | TGTGCCAGCAGCTTAGCGCGGAGCGGGGGCCAGTACAATGAGCAGTTCTTC
- | TRBD2 | TRBJ2-7 | TRBV28 | CASLSGGAVHEQYF | TGTGCCAGCTTGAGCGGGGGGGCCGTCCACGAGCAGTACTTC
- | - | TRBJ1-2 | TRBV11-2 | CASSLNRVEGYTF | TGTGCCAGCAGCTTGAACAGGGTGGAGGGCTACACCTTC
- | - | TRBJ2-7 | TRBV7-3 | CASSLKPRQGGSSYEQYF | TGTGCCAGCAGCTTAAAGCCCCGACAGGGAGGGAGCTCCTACGAGCAGTACTTC
once | - | TRBJ1-5 | TRBV2 | CASSFSGTRPQHF | TGTGCCAGCAGTTTCTCCGGGACGAGGCCCCAGCATTTT
- | TRBD2 | TRBJ2-1 | TRBV5-1 | CASSRADGGRSLDSYNEQFF | TGCGCCAGCAGCCGGGCCGATGGCGGGAGGTCTCTCGACTCCTACAATGAGCAGTTCTTC
- | - | TRBJ1-5 | TRBV7-8 | CASSFNTHSNQPQHF | TGTGCCAGCAGCTTCAACACACATAGCAATCAGCCCCAGCATTTT
- | TRBD1 | TRBJ2-1 | TRBV18 | CASSPPGTGGGEQFF | TGTGCCAGCTCACCCCCCGGGACAGGGGGTGGTGAGCAGTTCTTC
- | TRBD1 | TRBJ1-4 | TRBV5-1 | CASSSTGARSKLFF | TGCGCCAGCAGCTCCACAGGGGCGCGGTCGAAACTGTTTTTT
- | TRBD1 | TRBJ1-5 | TRBV19 | CASRRQGVNQPQHF | TGTGCCAGTAGGAGGCAGGGGGTTAATCAGCCCCAGCATTTT
- | - | TRBJ2-7 | TRBV5-1 | CASSLDDRQPYEQYF | TGCGCCAGCAGCTTGGATGATCGGCAGCCCTACGAGCAGTACTTC
- | TRBD1 | TRBJ1-5 | TRBV19 | CASSIKGARSNQPQHF | TGTGCCAGTAGTATAAAGGGGGCGAGAAGCAATCAGCCCCAGCATTTT
- | - | TRBJ2-7 | TRBV7-9 | CASSPSGPSYEQYF | TGTGCCAGCAGCCCTTCCGGGCCCTCCTACGAGCAGTACTTC
once | TRBD1 | TRBJ1-2 | TRBV10-2 | CASSGTGGNYGYTF | TGCGCCAGCAGTGGGACAGGGGGGAACTATGGCTACACCTTC
- | TRBD2 | TRBJ2-5 | TRBV5-4 | CASSVGTSGSSAQYF | TGTGCCAGCAGCGTCGGGACTAGCGGATCGTCGGCCCAGTACTTC
- | - | TRBJ2-2 | TRBV6-2/TRBV6-3 | CASSFRGDGTGELFF | TGTGCCAGCAGTTTTAGGGGAGATGGCACCGGGGAGCTGTTTTTT
- | TRBD2 | TRBJ2-3 | TRBV11-3 | CASSPGGGPTDTQYF | TGTGCCAGCAGCCCCGGGGGGGGGCCAACAGATACGCAGTATTTT
- | TRBD2 | TRBJ2-2 | TRBV4-3 | CASSHELPGLAGVGGELFF | TGCGCCAGCAGCCACGAACTACCTGGACTAGCGGGGGTGGGCGGGGAGCTGTTTTTT
- | TRBD2 | TRBJ2-1 | TRBV20-1 | CSAASSGEQFF | TGCAGTGCTGCATCTAGCGGTGAGCAGTTCTTC
- | - | TRBJ1-1 | TRBV6-1 | CASSDPDGARNKNTEAFF | TGTGCCAGCAGTGACCCGGACGGAGCCAGAAACAAGAACACTGAAGCTTTCTTT
- | TRBD2 | TRBJ2-1 | TRBV5-1 | CASSSGLAGVNEQFF | TGCGCCAGCAGCTCAGGACTAGCGGGGGTCAATGAGCAGTTCTTC
- | - | TRBJ1-2 | TRBV4-2 | CASSQDASISGYGYGYTF | TGTGCCAGCAGCCAAGATGCAAGCATTTCCGGCTATGGCTATGGCTACACCTTC
- | - | TRBJ2-1 | TRBV6-1 | CASSEVFTFYNEQFF | TGTGCCAGCAGTGAGGTATTTACCTTCTACAATGAGCAGTTCTTC
- | - | TRBJ1-1 | TRBV15 | CATSRDRGSGTEAFF | TGTGCCACCAGCAGAGATAGAGGGTCAGGCACTGAAGCTTTCTTT
- | - | TRBJ1-1 | TRBV5-1 | CASSTGTYTEAFF | TGCGCCAGCAGTACAGGGACGTACACTGAAGCTTTCTTT
few | - | TRBJ1-3 | TRBV7-9 | CASSYGAPGNTIYF | TGTGCCAGCAGCTACGGGGCCCCTGGAAACACCATATATTTT
- | - | TRBJ1-5 | TRBV19 | CASSINRDEPQHF | TGTGCCAGTAGTATTAATAGAGACGAGCCCCAGCATTTT
- | TRBD1 | TRBJ2-3 | TRBV3-1/TRBV3-2 | CASSQITGTGFTDTQYF | TGTGCCAGCAGCCAAATAACCGGGACAGGGTTCACAGATACGCAGTATTTT
- | - | TRBJ2-2 | TRBV7-2 | CASSESASWGGELFF | TGTGCCAGCAGCGAAAGCGCCTCCTGGGGCGGGGAGCTGTTTTTT
- | - | TRBJ2-5 | TRBV5-4 | CASSLVGTRQETQYF | TGTGCCAGCAGCTTGGTGGGGACACGGCAAGAGACCCAGTACTTC
- | - | TRBJ1-3 | TRBV15 | CATSGGGGSGNTIYF | TGTGCCACCAGCGGGGGTGGGGGCTCTGGAAACACCATATATTTT
- | - | TRBJ2-5 | TRBV5-6 | CASSSNPRLPSETQYF | TGTGCCAGCAGCTCGAATCCCCGTTTGCCATCTGAGACCCAGTACTTC
- | TRBD1 | TRBJ1-5 | TRBV19 | CASSISPWDSLNQPQHF | TGTGCCAGTAGTATATCCCCCTGGGACAGTCTAAATCAGCCCCAGCATTTT
- | - | TRBJ1-1 | TRBV19 | CASSIDRADFGGTGTEAFF | TGTGCCAGTAGTATAGATCGCGCTGATTTTGGCGGTACGGGGACTGAAGCTTTCTTT
once | - | TRBJ1-4 | TRBV27 | CASSLSGRHNEKLFF | TGTGCCAGCAGTTTATCGGGCCGTCACAATGAAAAACTGTTTTTT
- | - | TRBJ2-3 | TRBV15 | CATSRDRGWGDTQYF | TGTGCCACCAGCAGAGATCGCGGGTGGGGAGATACGCAGTATTTT
- | - | TRBJ2-2 | TRBV19 | CASSSMTGNTGELFF | TGTGCCAGTAGTTCGATGACAGGAAACACCGGGGAGCTGTTTTTT
once | - | TRBJ2-2 | TRBV2 | CASSPTGNTGELFF | TGTGCCAGCAGCCCGACAGGGAACACCGGGGAGCTGTTTTTT
- | TRBD1 | TRBJ2-1 | TRBV5-1 | CASSPGQEYNEQFF | TGCGCCAGCAGCCCGGGACAGGAGTACAATGAGCAGTTCTTC
once | - | TRBJ1-1 | TRBV28 | CASSSEGEGNTEAFF | TGTGCCAGCAGTTCGGAAGGGGAGGGGAACACTGAAGCTTTCTTT
- | - | TRBJ2-5 | TRBV10-3 | CAISESSGQEAQYF | TGTGCCATCAGTGAGTCATCAGGGCAAGAGGCCCAGTACTTC
- | - | TRBJ1-5 | TRBV5-1 | CASSLEPGGNQPQHF | TGCGCCAGCAGCTTGGAGCCCGGGGGCAATCAGCCCCAGCATTTT